This is a list of T cell receptor beta chains from one sample in a study of graft-versus-host responses after intestinal transplantation. Antigen specificity for these receptors is unknown. Libraries were prepared by immunoSEQ multiplex PCR; TCRdb keeps only in-frame clonotypes and omits some of them. The sample lists about 70,000 clones; roughly 89% were seen once. The specimen comprised unstimulated CD8+ T cells sorted from spleen or lymph node cells, sampled before transplant. These TCRs come from a human donor who was the organ donor for an intestinal transplant. CDR3s include the opening cysteine and the closing phenylalanine or tryptophan. Each record gives: clone size, V gene, D gene, J gene, CDR3 DNA, CDR3 protein. D genes are given only for firm matches. A row's size may be missing; if present it is once, few, many or a size class.

clone_size: once
v_call: TRBV27
d_call: .
j_call: TRBJ2-3
cdr3_nt: TGTGCCAGCAGTTTCCAACCTAGGGATACGCAGTATTTT
cdr3_aa: CASSFQPRDTQYF

clone_size: .
v_call: TRBV13
d_call: TRBD2
j_call: TRBJ2-1
cdr3_nt: TGTGCCAGCAGCTCCCGAGCGGGGGGGCGTAACAATGAGCAGTTCTTC
cdr3_aa: CASSSRAGGRNNEQFF

clone_size: .
v_call: TRBV28
d_call: .
j_call: TRBJ1-5
cdr3_nt: TGTGCCAGCGAGGGGGTTGATAGTCAGCCCCAGCATTTT
cdr3_aa: CASEGVDSQPQHF

clone_size: once
v_call: TRBV5-4
d_call: TRBD1
j_call: TRBJ1-1
cdr3_nt: TGTGCCAGCAGCCATCACCTCGGACAGGGGAACACTGAAGCTTTCTTT
cdr3_aa: CASSHHLGQGNTEAFF

clone_size: .
v_call: TRBV7-8
d_call: TRBD1
j_call: TRBJ2-5
cdr3_nt: TGTGCCAGCAGCTTAAGAGTTGGGGCGTTGACAGGGGGTCACCAAGAGACCCAGTACTTC
cdr3_aa: CASSLRVGALTGGHQETQYF

clone_size: .
v_call: TRBV5-4
d_call: .
j_call: TRBJ2-1
cdr3_nt: TGTGCCAGCAGCTATAGTTTTGCCTCCTACAATGAGCAGTTCTTC
cdr3_aa: CASSYSFASYNEQFF

clone_size: .
v_call: TRBV7-6
d_call: .
j_call: TRBJ1-2
cdr3_nt: TGTGCCAGCAGCTTAGCGGGCGATTACCGTGGCTACACCTTC
cdr3_aa: CASSLAGDYRGYTF

clone_size: .
v_call: TRBV7-9
d_call: .
j_call: TRBJ1-6
cdr3_nt: TGTGCCAGCAGCTATAGGCAGAGAGGTTCACCCCTCCACTTT
cdr3_aa: CASSYRQRGSPLHF

clone_size: .
v_call: TRBV11-1
d_call: .
j_call: TRBJ2-3
cdr3_nt: TGTGCCAGCAGCTTGGGAGAGGGTATTGCCAAGAACACAGATACGCAGTATTTT
cdr3_aa: CASSLGEGIAKNTDTQYF

clone_size: .
v_call: TRBV27
d_call: TRBD2
j_call: TRBJ2-3
cdr3_nt: TGTGCCAGCAGTCTGTTCCCCGGGACTAGCGGCGATACGCAGTATTTT
cdr3_aa: CASSLFPGTSGDTQYF

clone_size: .
v_call: TRBV6-1
d_call: .
j_call: TRBJ1-5
cdr3_nt: TGTGCCAGCAGTGATGGACAACATAGCAATCAGCCCCAGCATTTT
cdr3_aa: CASSDGQHSNQPQHF

clone_size: .
v_call: TRBV28
d_call: .
j_call: TRBJ1-6
cdr3_nt: TGTGCCAGCAGTTACGACAGGTGGAATTCACCCCTCCACTTT
cdr3_aa: CASSYDRWNSPLHF

clone_size: .
v_call: TRBV6-5
d_call: TRBD1
j_call: TRBJ1-6
cdr3_nt: TGTGCCAGCAGTTGGGACAGGCAACCCGGCCCACCCCTCCACTTT
cdr3_aa: CASSWDRQPGPPLHF

clone_size: once
v_call: TRBV10-3
d_call: TRBD2
j_call: TRBJ2-1
cdr3_nt: TGTGCCATCAGTGAATCTAGCGGGGGTTCCTCCAATGAGCAGTTCTTC
cdr3_aa: CAISESSGGSSNEQFF

clone_size: .
v_call: TRBV4-2
d_call: .
j_call: TRBJ1-2
cdr3_nt: TGTGCCAGCAGCCCTACCGAGAGAAACTATGGCTACACCTTC
cdr3_aa: CASSPTERNYGYTF

clone_size: once
v_call: TRBV11-2
d_call: TRBD2
j_call: TRBJ2-1
cdr3_nt: TGTGCCAGCAGCTCGGGACGCGGGGGCTACAATGAGCAGTTCTTC
cdr3_aa: CASSSGRGGYNEQFF